The clone carrying this T cell receptor (beta chain) was seen many times. This entry is derived from a study of early T cells in non-severe SARS-CoV-2 infection. Researchers tagged individual cDNA molecules with unique molecular identifiers. TCRdb re-called the 5' RACE reads through MiXCR, storing one row per CDR3 protein. The table shows roughly 50,000 distinct CDR3 sequences, with approximately 8% occurring only once. Germline V lookup: CDR1 SGHAT, CDR2 FQNNGV. Trimming removed 1 base at V and 2 bases at J, with 10 bases between. The CDR3 runs 15 residues. Sequenced: whole blood. The J gene is TRBJ2-3, the V gene TRBV11-2; D assignment may be TRBD1 or TRBD2 (5 bases each). This clonotype was obtained from an adult who was a healthcare worker with PCR-confirmed SARS-CoV-2 infection or an uninfected control (not recorded which). CDR3 sequence (DNA): TGTGCCAGCAGCTTAGTATGGGGGATCACAGATACGCAGTATTTT. The encoded protein is CASSLVWGITDTQYF.